This TCR beta chain was sequenced for a study of blood T cells in healthy people across ages. Of note for this clonotype: Antigen: not known.

CDR3 size: 13 residues. Germline CDR1 is MNHEY and CDR2 is SVGAGI. V lost 7 bases and J 13 bases, leaving 17 bases between the germline ends. The use of a sample-barcoded 5' primer and a J-beta primer mix characterized a second PCR of roughly 6 to 11 cycles. Tags on each cDNA molecule came from a template-switch adaptor with 12 random nucleotides. TCRdb analysed the 5' RACE reads with MiXCR anew, one entry per CDR3 protein. Counted here are about 800,000 distinct CDR3 sequences, roughly 50% occurring once; the ten biggest clones make up 22%. Study-wide results and limits: Reliance upon unsorted PBMCs precluded definitive naive versus antigen-experienced comparison. Nothing was known about donor CMV status, and this possibly confounded expanded clonotype changes. Estimated diversity, derived from one million T cells, was regarded as an underestimate.

Input material: blood. J is TRBJ1-6 and V is TRBV6-5; no firm D call. The receptor comes from a man in his thirties or forties in good health. CDR3 sequence (DNA): TGTGCCAGCAAGGCAGGCTCGTCTTCCCCCCTCCACTTT. It specifies CASKAGSSSPLHF.